These 6 T cell receptor beta chains were sequenced from one sample in a study of tumor-infiltrating lymphocytes in primary liver carcinoma. The template, 500 ng total RNA, yielded TCR beta cDNA made with a constant-region primer. ARM-PCR, slightly modified, supplied the TCR beta libraries through three nested multiplex PCR rounds. Forward primers for TRBV1-TRBV30 and a C-beta reverse primer served the first two PCR rounds, at around 9 cycles each. TCRdb reprocessed the multiplex PCR reads via MiXCR and lists one record per CDR3 protein. The repertoire holds roughly 330,000 distinct CDR3 sequences, around three fifths seen once, with roughly 6% in the top ten. Blood RNA was derived from unsorted whole blood, and germline DNA was extracted too. The sample taken for sequencing was peripheral blood. The receptors here all came from a man in his forties with primary liver carcinoma and hepatitis B virus infection.

The chain uses TRBV4-1 and TRBJ2-7; the D gene is possibly TRBD2 (6 bases). Germline V lookup: CDR1 MGHRA, CDR2 YSYEKL. The CDR3 has 16 amino acids. Trimming took off 7 bases at V and 0 bases at J, with 19 bases between the two ends. CDR3 sequence: CASNASTSRASYEQYF. The CDR3 DNA is TGCGCCAGCAACGCATCGACTAGTAGGGCCTCCTACGAGCAGTACTTC.

This clonotype was recorded once. Sequence at one end of the junction differs from germline and may be a read error. This chain links TRBV7-8 with TRBJ1-5, with D unresolved. Germline V gives CDR1 SGHVS, CDR2 FQNEAQ. The CDR3 is 16 amino acids. The CDR3 bases are TGTTCCAGCAGCTCGATGCAGGCCCTTAGCAATCAGCCCCAGCATTTT. Encoded protein: CSSSSMQALSNQPQHF.

This clonotype was seen just once. This may be a read error, as it is one base from a much larger clone. The V call is TRBV28, the J call TRBJ2-5; possible D gene TRBD2, 5 bases. CDR1 and CDR2 (germline): MDHEN, SYDVKM. This CDR3 has 15 residues. The CDR3 reads CSSSSSRTFFETQYF. DNA of the CDR3: TGTTCCAGCAGTTCCTCCAGGACTTTTTTTGAGACCCAGTACTTC.

This clonotype was recorded many times. The rearrangement uses TRBV5-6 and TRBJ1-1; 8 nucleotides align to TRBD1. The CDR3 totals 14 residues. The germline V gene encodes CDR1 SGHDT and CDR2 YYEEEE. V lost 4 bases to trimming and J lost 8 bases; unmatched junction nucleotides: 10. CDR3 nucleotide sequence: TGTGCCAGCAGCCCGACAGGGGCCCAGAGGGAAGCTTTCTTT. It specifies CASSPTGAQREAFF.

With regard to this clonotype: The junction shows a germline mismatch at one end, possibly a read error. This chain links TRBV6-2 or TRBV6-3 with TRBJ2-6, with 7 nucleotides matching TRBD1. The CDR3 contains 15 residues. Germline values: CDR1 MNHEY, CDR2 SVGEGT. DNA for the CDR3: TGTGCCAGCAGGCAAGGGGGCTCTGGGACCAACGTCCTGACTTTC. As protein: CASRQGGSGTNVLTF.

The rearrangement uses TRBV4-1 and TRBJ1-2; no definite D call. Germline CDR1 and CDR2: MGHRA and YSYEKL. V was pared by 0 bases and J by 13 bases, with 24 bases between. This CDR3 comprises 16 residues. DNA for the CDR3: TGCGCCAGCAGCCAAGATCGACAAGCGTTGGGCTATGGTTTCACCTTC. It encodes CASSQDRQALGYGFTF.